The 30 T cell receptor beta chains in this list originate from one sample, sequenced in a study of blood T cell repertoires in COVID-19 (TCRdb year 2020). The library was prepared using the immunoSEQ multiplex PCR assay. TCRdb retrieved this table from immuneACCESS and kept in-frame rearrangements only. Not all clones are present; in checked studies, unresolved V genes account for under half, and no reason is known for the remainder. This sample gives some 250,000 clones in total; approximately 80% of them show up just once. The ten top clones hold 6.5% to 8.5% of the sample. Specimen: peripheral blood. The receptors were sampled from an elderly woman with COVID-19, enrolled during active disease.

The DNA of the CDR3 is TGTGCCAGCAGCCGCCGCAGTGAGCAGTTCTTC. It yields the protein CASSRRSEQFF. This chain uses TRBV2 with TRBJ2-1, with no clear D. The V gene's germline CDR1 is SNHLY and CDR2 FYNNEI. This CDR3 is built from 11 residues. Trimming took off 6 bases at V and 9 bases at J, with 9 bases between the two ends.

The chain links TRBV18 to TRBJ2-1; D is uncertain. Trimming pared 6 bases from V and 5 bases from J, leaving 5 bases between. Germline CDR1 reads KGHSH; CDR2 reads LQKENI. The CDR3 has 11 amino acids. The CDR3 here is CASSRDNEQFF. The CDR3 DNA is TGTGCCAGCTCGCGCGACAATGAGCAGTTCTTC.

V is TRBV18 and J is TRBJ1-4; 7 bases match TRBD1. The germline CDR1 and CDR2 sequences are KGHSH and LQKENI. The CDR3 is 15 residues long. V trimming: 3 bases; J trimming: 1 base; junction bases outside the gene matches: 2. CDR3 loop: CASSPTGITNEKLFF. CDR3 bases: TGTGCCAGCTCACCGACAGGGATAACTAATGAAAAACTGTTTTTT.

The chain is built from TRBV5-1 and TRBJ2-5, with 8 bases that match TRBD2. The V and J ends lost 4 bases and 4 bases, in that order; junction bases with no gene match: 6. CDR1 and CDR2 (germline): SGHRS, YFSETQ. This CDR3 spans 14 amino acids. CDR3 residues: CASSPGLARETQYF. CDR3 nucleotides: TGCGCCAGCAGCCCCGGACTAGCACGAGAGACCCAGTACTTC.

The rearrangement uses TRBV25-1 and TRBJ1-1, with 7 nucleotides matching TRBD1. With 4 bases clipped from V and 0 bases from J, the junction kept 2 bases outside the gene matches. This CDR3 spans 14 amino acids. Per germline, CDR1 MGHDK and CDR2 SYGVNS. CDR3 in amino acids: CASSAGGMNTEAFF. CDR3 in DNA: TGTGCCAGCAGTGCAGGGGGTATGAACACTGAAGCTTTCTTT.

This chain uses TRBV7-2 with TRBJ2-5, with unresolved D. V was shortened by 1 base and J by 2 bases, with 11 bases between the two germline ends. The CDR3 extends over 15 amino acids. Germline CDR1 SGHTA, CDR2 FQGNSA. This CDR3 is CASSLDYSSQETQYF. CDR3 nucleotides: TGTGCCAGCAGCTTAGACTATAGCTCGCAAGAGACCCAGTACTTC. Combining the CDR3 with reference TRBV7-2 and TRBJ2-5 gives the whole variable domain GAGVSQSPSNKVTEKGKDVELRCDPISGHTALYWYRQSLGQGLEFLIYFQGNSAPDKSGLPSDRFSAERTGGSVSTLTIQRTQQEDSAVYLCASSLDYSSQETQYFGPGTRLLVL.

CDR3 protein: CASSFTGADTQYF. The CDR3 coding sequence is TGTGCCAGCAGTTTTACAGGGGCAGATACGCAGTATTTT. The chain links TRBV12-3 or TRBV12-4 to TRBJ2-3; 7 bases agree with TRBD1. The CDR3 runs to 13 residues. With 3 bases clipped from V and 4 bases from J, the junction kept 1 base outside the gene matches.

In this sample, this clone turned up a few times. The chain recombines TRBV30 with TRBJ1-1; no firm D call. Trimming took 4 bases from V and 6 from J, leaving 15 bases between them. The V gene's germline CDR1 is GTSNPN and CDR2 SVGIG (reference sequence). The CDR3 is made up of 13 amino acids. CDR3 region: CAWKFNPPAEAFF. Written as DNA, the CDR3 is TGTGCCTGGAAGTTTAATCCCCCGGCTGAAGCTTTCTTT.

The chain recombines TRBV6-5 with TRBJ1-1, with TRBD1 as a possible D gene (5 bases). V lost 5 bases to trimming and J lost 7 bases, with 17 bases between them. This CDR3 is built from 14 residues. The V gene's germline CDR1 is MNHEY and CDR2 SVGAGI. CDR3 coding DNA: TGTGCCAGCAGTCCAGGGAGGAGGAGTGGTGAAGCTTTCTTT. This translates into CASSPGRRSGEAFF.

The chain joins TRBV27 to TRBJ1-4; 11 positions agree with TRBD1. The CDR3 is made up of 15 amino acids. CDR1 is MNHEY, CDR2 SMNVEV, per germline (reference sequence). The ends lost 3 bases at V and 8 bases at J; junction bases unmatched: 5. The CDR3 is CASSFRDRGREKLFF. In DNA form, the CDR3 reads TGTGCCAGCAGTTTTAGGGACAGGGGGAGAGAAAAACTGTTTTTT.

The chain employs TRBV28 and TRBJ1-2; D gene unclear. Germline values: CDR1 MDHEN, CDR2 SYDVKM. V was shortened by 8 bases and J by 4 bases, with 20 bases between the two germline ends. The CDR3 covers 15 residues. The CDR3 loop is CASEVGGQVPYGYTF. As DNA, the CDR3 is TGTGCCAGCGAAGTTGGCGGGCAGGTGCCCTATGGCTACACCTTC.

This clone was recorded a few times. This chain's CDR3 is CASRSTGNQPQHF. The CDR3 DNA reads TGTGCCAGCAGGTCGACAGGGAATCAGCCCCAGCATTTT. This chain links TRBV6-5 with TRBJ1-5; the match to TRBD1 covers 7 bases. V shed 6 bases and J 4 bases; nucleotides not matched to a gene: 3. The germline gives CDR1 MNHEY, CDR2 SVGAGI. CDR3 length: 13 amino acids.

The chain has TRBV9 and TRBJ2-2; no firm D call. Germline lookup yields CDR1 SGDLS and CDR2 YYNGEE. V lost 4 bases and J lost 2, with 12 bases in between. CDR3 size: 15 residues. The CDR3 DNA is TGTGCCAGCAGCCCGGTAGACAAAAACACCGGGGAGCTGTTTTTT. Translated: CASSPVDKNTGELFF.

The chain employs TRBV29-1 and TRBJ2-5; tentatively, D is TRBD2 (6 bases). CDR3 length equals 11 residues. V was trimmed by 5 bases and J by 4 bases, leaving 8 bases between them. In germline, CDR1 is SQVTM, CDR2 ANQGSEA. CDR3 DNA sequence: TGCAGCGTTAAAGCGGGAGAGACCCAGTACTTC. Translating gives CSVKAGETQYF.

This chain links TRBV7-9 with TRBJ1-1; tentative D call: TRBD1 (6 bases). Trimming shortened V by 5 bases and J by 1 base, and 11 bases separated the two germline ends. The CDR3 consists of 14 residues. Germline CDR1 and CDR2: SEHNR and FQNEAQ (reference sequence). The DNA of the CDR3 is TGTGCCAGCAGCCCCGGGACATCGAACACTGAAGCTTTCTTT. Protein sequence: CASSPGTSNTEAFF.

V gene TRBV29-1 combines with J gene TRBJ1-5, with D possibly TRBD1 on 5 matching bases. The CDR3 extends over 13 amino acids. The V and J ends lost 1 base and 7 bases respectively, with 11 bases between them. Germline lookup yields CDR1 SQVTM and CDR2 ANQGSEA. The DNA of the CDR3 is TGCAGCGTTGAAGGAGGGGAGGGACAGCCCCAGCATTTT. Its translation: CSVEGGEGQPQHF.

CDR3 sequence: CASSIVGGSEQYF. The CDR3 DNA follows: TGTGCCAGTAGTATAGTGGGAGGGTCCGAGCAGTACTTC. The gene calls are TRBV19 and TRBJ2-7, with TRBD2 matching over 7 bases. The ends lost 1 base at V and 6 bases at J; junction bases unmatched: 3. The CDR3 is 13 amino acids. The germline V gene has CDR1 LNHDA and CDR2 SQIVND (reference sequence).

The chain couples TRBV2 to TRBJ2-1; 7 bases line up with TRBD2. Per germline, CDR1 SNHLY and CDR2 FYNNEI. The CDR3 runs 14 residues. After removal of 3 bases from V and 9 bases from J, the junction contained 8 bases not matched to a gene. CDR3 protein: CASSDMAGVSEQFF. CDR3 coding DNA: TGTGCCAGCAGTGACATGGCGGGAGTTAGTGAGCAGTTCTTC.

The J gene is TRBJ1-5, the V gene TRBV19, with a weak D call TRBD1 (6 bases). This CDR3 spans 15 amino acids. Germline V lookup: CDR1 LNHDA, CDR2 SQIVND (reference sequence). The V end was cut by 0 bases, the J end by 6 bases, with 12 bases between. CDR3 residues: CASSIEQTGAQPQHF. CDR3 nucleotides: TGTGCCAGTAGTATAGAGCAGACAGGCGCTCAGCCCCAGCATTTT.

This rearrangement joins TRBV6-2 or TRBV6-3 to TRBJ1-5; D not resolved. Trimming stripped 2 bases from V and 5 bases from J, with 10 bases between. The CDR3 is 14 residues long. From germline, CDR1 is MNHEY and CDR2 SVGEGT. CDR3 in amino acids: CASSYTQVDQPQHF. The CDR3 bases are TGTGCCAGCAGTTACACGCAGGTAGATCAGCCCCAGCATTTT.

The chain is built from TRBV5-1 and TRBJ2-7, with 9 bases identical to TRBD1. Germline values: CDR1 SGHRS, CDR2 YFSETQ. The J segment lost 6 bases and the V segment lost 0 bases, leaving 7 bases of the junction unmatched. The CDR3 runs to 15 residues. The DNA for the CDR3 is TGCGCCAGCAGCTTGGCCGGGCAGACAGGGGGCGAGCAGTACTTC. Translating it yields CASSLAGQTGGEQYF.

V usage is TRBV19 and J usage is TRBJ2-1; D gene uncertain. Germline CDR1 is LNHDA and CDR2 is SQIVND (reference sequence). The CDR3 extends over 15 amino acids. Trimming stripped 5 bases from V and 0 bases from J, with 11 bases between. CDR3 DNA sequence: TGTGCCAGTAGTCCTTCGGGTAGCTCCTACAATGAGCAGTTCTTC. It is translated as CASSPSGSSYNEQFF. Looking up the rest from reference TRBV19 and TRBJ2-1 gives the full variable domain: DGGITQSPKYLFRKEGQNVTLSCEQNLNHDAMYWYRQDPGQGLRLIYYSQIVNDFQKGDIAEGYSVSREKKESFPLTVTSAQKNPTAFYLCASSPSGSSYNEQFFGPGTRLTVL.

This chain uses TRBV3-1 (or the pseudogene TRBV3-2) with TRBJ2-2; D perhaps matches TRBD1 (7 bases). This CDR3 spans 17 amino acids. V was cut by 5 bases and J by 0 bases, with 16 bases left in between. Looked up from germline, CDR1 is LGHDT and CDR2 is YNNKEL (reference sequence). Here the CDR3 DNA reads TGTGCCAGCAGCTTTCGGAGGGGACAGTCGAACACCGGGGAGCTGTTTTTT. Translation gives CASSFRRGQSNTGELFF.

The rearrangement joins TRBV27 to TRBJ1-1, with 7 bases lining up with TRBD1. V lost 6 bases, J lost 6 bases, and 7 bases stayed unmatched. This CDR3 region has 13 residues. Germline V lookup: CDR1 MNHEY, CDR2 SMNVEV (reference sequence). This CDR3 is CASRELTGAEAFF. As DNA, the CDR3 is TGTGCCAGCAGGGAATTAACAGGGGCTGAAGCTTTCTTT.

The CDR3 DNA follows: TGTGCCAGCAGTTACTTGGGCAAAGGAGGGAACACTGAAGCTTTCTTT. This sequence encodes CASSYLGKGGNTEAFF. The chain is built from TRBV6-2 or TRBV6-3 and TRBJ1-1; D is unclear. CDR1 MNHEY and CDR2 SVGEGT come from the germline V gene. V lost 1 base and J lost 1, with 13 bases in between. The CDR3 is 16 residues long.

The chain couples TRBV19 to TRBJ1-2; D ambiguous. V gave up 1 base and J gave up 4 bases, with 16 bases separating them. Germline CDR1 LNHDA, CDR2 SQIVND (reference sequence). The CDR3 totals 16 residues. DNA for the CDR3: TGTGCCAGTAGTATAGCTATGCGGGCGGATTCCTATGGCTACACCTTC. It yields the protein CASSIAMRADSYGYTF.

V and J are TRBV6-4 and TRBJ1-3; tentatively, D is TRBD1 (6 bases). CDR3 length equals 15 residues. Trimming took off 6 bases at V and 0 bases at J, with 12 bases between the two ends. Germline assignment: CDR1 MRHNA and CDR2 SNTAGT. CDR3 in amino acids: CASRKDSHSGNTIYF. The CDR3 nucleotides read TGTGCCAGCAGGAAGGACAGTCACTCTGGAAACACCATATATTTT.

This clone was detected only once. The chain's CDR3 is CASSATQGNLASGELFF. CDR3 DNA sequence: TGTGCCAGCAGCGCCACACAGGGGAACCTGGCCAGCGGGGAGCTGTTTTTT. The chain links TRBV11-3 to TRBJ2-2, with 7 bases that match TRBD1. Germline-derived CDR1 and CDR2 are SGHNT and YENEEA. This CDR3 is 17 amino acids long. The junction had 16 bases not matched to a gene; V was cut back by 5 bases and J by 7 bases.

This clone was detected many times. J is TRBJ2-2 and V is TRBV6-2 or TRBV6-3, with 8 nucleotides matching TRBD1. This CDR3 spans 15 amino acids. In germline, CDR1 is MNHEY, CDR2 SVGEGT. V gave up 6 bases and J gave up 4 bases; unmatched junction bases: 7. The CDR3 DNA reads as TGTGCCAGCAGCTGGACAGGGATCGGCACCGGGGAGCTGTTTTTT. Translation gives CASSWTGIGTGELFF.

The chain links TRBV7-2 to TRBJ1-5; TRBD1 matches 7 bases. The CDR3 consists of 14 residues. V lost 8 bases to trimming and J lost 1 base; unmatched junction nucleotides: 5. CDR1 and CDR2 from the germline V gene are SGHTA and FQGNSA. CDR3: CASGIQGSNQPQHF. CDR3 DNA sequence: TGTGCCAGCGGAATACAGGGGAGCAATCAGCCCCAGCATTTT.